Described below is a single TCR beta chain sequence and its context. Antigen specificity is unknown. The V gene's germline CDR1 is MNHEY and CDR2 SVGAGI. The CDR3 extends over 15 amino acids. V dropped 2 bases and J dropped 7; count of bases not matched to a gene: 7. The repertoire was sequenced with immunoSEQ multiplex PCR; TCRdb's copy has only in-frame clones and lacks some. The top ten clones hold over 2.5% of a sample with some 130,000 clones, approximately 95% of them seen once. This entry is derived from a study of graft-versus-host responses after intestinal transplantation. In the study overall: Among the recipients, transplants were multivisceral, liver-intestinal, or isolated intestinal. Following induction with anti-thymocyte globulin, all recipients were given tacrolimus and steroids for two to three years. Regarding the study as a whole: Allografts from individuals with graft-donor T cell macrochimerism displayed high graft-versus-host to host-versus-graft clonal ratios. GvH clones detected in recipient marrow included some appearing first in ileum or blood.

Sequencing used unstimulated CD8+ T cells sorted from spleen or lymph node cells, obtained before intestinal transplant. The clonotype was recovered from a human donor who received an intestinal transplant. J is TRBJ2-1 and V is TRBV6-5, with 8 positions matching TRBD2. CDR3 sequence: CASSYGLALPNEQFF. The CDR3, as DNA: TGTGCCAGCAGTTACGGACTAGCCCTTCCTAATGAGCAGTTCTTC.